This TCR beta chain was identified during a study of shared clonotypes between healthy human individuals. Clones were read by immunoSEQ multiplex PCR, and TCRdb kept only the in-frame ones, dropping some. The sample records around 2.5 million clones, over 85% being singletons. To note about this clone: Its cognate antigen is unknown.

Study-wide points: The study found lower generation probabilities in non-shared clonotypes than in those shared by all four donors.

Germline V gene lookup returns CDR1 SGHDN and CDR2 FVKESK. Deletions cut 0 bases from V and 9 bases from J, with 17 bases between. This CDR3 has 15 residues. The TCR was taken from a man between 18 and 29 years old in good health. Some clones in this sample may be carry-over from other donors' samples. The sequenced sample was naive CD4+ T cells from PBMCs. Subset specified: CD45RA+ positively selected. The gene calls are TRBV14 and TRBJ1-1; D unresolved. For the CDR3, the DNA is TGTGCCAGCAGCCAAGAGCCGGCCGATTCGGTTAAAGCTTTCTTT. It specifies CASSQEPADSVKAFF.